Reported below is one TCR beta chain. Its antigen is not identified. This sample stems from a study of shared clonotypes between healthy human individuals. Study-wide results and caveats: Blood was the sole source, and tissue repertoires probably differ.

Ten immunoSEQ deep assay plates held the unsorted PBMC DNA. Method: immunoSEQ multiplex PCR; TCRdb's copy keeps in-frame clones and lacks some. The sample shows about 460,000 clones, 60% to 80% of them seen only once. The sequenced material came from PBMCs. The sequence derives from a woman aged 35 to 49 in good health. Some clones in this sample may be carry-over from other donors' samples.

The CDR3 reads CAWEGRYNEQFF. The DNA of the CDR3 is TGTGCCTGGGAAGGGAGGTACAATGAGCAGTTCTTC. The V and J genes are TRBV30 and TRBJ2-1; possible D gene TRBD2, 6 bases. The CDR3 is 12 residues long. The germline V and J ends were trimmed by 5 bases and 4 bases, with 9 bases remaining between them. Germline V lookup: CDR1 GTSNPN, CDR2 SVGIG (reference sequence).